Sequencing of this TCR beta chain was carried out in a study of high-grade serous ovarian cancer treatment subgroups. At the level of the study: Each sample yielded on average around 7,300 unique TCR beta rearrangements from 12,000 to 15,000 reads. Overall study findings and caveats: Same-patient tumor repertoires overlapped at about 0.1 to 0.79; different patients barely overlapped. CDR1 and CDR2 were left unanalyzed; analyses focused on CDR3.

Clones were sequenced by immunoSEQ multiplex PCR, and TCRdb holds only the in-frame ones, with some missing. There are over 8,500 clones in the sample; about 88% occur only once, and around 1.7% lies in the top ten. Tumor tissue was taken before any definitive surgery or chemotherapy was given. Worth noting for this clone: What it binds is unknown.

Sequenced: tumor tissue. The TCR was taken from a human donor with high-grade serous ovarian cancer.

This CDR3 is CASSLQQVYEQYF. The CDR3 nucleotides read TGTGCCAGCAGCCTGCAACAGGTCTACGAGCAGTACTTC. This chain connects TRBV11-2 to TRBJ2-7, with a tentative D call TRBD1 (5 bases). V was shortened by 5 bases and J by 3 bases, with 11 bases between the two germline ends. CDR3 size: 13 residues. Germline lookup yields CDR1 SGHAT and CDR2 FQNNGV.